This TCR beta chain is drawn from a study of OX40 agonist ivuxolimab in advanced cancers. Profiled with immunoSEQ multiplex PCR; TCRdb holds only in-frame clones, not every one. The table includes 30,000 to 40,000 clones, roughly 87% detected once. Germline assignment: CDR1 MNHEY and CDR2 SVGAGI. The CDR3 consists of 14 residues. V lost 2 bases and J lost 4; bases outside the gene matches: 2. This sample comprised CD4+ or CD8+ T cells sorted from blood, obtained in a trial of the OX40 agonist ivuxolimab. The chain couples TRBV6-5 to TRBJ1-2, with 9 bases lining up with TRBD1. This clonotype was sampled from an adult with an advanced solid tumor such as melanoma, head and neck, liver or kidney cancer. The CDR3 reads CASSYGDRVYGYTF. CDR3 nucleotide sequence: TGTGCCAGCAGTTACGGGGACAGGGTCTATGGCTACACCTTC.